This TCR beta chain was recovered during a study of early T cells in non-severe SARS-CoV-2 infection. Findings and caveats of the study: Matching results from VDJdb favored anti-spike CD8 responses, leaving private and CD4 specificities undetected.

The table lists this clonotype with many counts. Its cognate antigen is unknown. Molecules of cDNA were individually given unique molecular identifiers that were attached to them. TCRdb re-called the 5' RACE reads through MiXCR, storing one row per CDR3 protein. The sample gives 70,000 to 75,000 distinct CDR3 sequences, less than 15% of which show up once; about 4.5% is in the top ten. This clonotype was sampled from an adult who was a healthcare worker with PCR-confirmed SARS-CoV-2 infection or an uninfected control (not recorded which). Material: whole blood.

In DNA form, the CDR3 reads TGTGCCAGCAGGTGGACTAGCGGGTCCGTGGAGCAGTACTTC. Its translation: CASRWTSGSVEQYF. The chain links TRBV11-2 to TRBJ2-7, with TRBD2 matching 11 bases. The CDR3 totals 14 residues. Germline trimming cut 6 bases from V and 7 bases from J; bases unmatched to any gene: 8. The germline gives CDR1 SGHAT, CDR2 FQNNGV.